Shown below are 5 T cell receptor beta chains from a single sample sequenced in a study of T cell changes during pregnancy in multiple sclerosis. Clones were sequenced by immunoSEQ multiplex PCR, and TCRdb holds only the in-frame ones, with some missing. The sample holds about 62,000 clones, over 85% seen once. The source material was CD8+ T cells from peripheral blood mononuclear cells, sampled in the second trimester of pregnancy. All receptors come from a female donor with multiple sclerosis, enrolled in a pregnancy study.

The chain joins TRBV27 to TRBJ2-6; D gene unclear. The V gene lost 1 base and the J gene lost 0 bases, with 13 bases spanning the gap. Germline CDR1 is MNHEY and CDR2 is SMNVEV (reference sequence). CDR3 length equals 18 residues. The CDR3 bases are TGTGCCAGCAGTTTATTCAATGCCGTCAGCTCTGGGGCCAACGTCCTGACTTTC. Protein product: CASSLFNAVSSGANVLTF.

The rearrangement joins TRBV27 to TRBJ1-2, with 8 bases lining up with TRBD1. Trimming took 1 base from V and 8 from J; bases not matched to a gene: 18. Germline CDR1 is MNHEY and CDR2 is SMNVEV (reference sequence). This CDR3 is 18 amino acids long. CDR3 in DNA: TGTGCCAGCAGTTTATACCCGCGACAGGGGCCGCGGGGGAAAGGCTACACCTTC. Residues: CASSLYPRQGPRGKGYTF.

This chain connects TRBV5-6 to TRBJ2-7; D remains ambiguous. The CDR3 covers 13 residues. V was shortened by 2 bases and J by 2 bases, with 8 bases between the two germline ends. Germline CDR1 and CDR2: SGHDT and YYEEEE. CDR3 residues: CASSFQVAYEQYF. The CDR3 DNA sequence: TGTGCCAGCAGCTTCCAGGTCGCCTACGAGCAGTACTTC.

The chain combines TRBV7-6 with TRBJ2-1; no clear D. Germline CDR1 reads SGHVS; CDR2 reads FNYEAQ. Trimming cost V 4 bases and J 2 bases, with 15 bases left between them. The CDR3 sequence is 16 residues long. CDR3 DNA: TGTGCCAGCAGCTCCTTTCAGGATTGGGCCTACAATGAGCAGTTCTTC. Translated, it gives CASSSFQDWAYNEQFF. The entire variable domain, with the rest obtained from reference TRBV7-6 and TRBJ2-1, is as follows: GAGVSQSPRYKVTKRGQDVALRCDPISGHVSLYWYRQALGQGPEFLTYFNYEAQQDKSGLPNDRFSAERPEGSISTLTIQRTEQRDSAMYRCASSSFQDWAYNEQFFGPGTRLTVL.

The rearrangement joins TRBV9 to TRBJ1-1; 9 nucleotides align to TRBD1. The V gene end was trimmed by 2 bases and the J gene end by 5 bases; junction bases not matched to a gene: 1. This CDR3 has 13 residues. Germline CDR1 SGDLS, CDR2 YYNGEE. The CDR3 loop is CASSVGTGTEAFF. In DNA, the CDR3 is TGTGCCAGCAGCGTTGGGACAGGGACTGAAGCTTTCTTT.